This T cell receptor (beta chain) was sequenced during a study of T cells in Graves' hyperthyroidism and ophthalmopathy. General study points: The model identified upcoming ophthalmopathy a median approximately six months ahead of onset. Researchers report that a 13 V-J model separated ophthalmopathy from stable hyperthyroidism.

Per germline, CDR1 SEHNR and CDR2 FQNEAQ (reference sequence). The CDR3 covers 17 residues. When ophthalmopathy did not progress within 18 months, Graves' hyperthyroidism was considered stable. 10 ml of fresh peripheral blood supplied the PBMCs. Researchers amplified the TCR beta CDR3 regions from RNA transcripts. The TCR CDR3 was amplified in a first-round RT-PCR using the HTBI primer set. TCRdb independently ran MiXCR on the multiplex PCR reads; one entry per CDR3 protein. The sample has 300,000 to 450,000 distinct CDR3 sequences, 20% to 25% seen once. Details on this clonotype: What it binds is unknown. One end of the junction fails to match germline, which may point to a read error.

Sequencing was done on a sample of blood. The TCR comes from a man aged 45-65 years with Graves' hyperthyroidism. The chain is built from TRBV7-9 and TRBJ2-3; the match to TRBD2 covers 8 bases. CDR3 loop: CAGSFYIRAGAEGTQYF. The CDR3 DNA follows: TGTGCCGGCAGCTTTTATATCCGAGCGGGAGCTGAAGGTACGCAGTATTTT.